Shown below are 9 T cell receptor beta chains from a single sample sequenced in a study of regulatory T cells in long-lasting Graves disease. Investigators prepared the TCR beta libraries by applying iRepertoire HTBI primers and Arm-PCR of CDR3 regions. TCRdb independently ran MiXCR on the multiplex PCR reads; one entry per CDR3 protein. The table includes around 230,000 distinct CDR3 sequences, approximately 16% detected once. Time point defined: newly diagnosed GD, antithyroid drugs for less than 3 months. Preparation of the TCR library used RNA extracted from PBMCs. The source was peripheral blood mononuclear cells (PBMCs), collected at new diagnosis, from a patient treated with antithyroid drugs. The receptor set was obtained from a female donor with Graves disease.

This chain links TRBV28 with TRBJ1-2, with 8 bases identical to TRBD1. Looked up from germline, CDR1 is MDHEN and CDR2 is SYDVKM. Germline trimming cut 8 bases from V and 7 bases from J; bases unmatched to any gene: 9. The CDR3 spans 13 residues. CDR3 DNA sequence: TGTGCCAGCGAAGAAGCAGGGGGCCGTGGCTACACCTTC. It codes for CASEEAGGRGYTF.

This clonotype has ten or more counts. The chain links TRBV9 to TRBJ2-3; the D gene could be TRBD1 or TRBD2 (5 bases each). CDR1 and CDR2 (germline): SGDLS, YYNGEE. With 3 bases removed from V and 5 bases from J, the gap between germline ends came to 13 bases. The CDR3 spans 14 residues. The CDR3 DNA sequence: TGTGCCAGCAGCGCGGGGTCCAGGGTAGATACGCAGTATTTT. The encoded protein is CASSAGSRVDTQYF. Drawing the rest from reference TRBV9 and TRBJ2-3, the complete variable domain is DSGVTQTPKHLITATGQRVTLRCSPRSGDLSVYWYQQSLDQGLQFLIQYYNGEERAKGNILERFSAQQFPDLHSELNLSSLELGDSALYFCASSAGSRVDTQYFGPGTRLTVL.

This clonotype showed up many times. CDR3 bases: TGTGCCAGCAGTTACGTGGGGACAGGGCGCGGTGACTATGGCTACACCTTC. This translates into CASSYVGTGRGDYGYTF. This rearrangement joins TRBV6-2 or TRBV6-3 to TRBJ1-2; 9 bases fit TRBD1. V dropped 2 bases and J dropped 3; count of bases not matched to a gene: 10. The CDR3 consists of 17 residues. Germline lookup yields CDR1 MNHEY and CDR2 SVGEGT.

This clonotype was seen repeatedly, ten times or more. V usage is TRBV3-1 and J usage is TRBJ2-7; D is unresolved. V lost 4 bases and J 2 bases, leaving 18 bases between the germline ends. The CDR3 totals 16 residues. Germline assignment: CDR1 LGHDT and CDR2 YNNKEL (reference sequence). The CDR3 is CASSPSLRHRTYEQYF. For the CDR3, the DNA is TGTGCCAGCAGCCCGTCACTGCGGCATCGTACCTACGAGCAGTACTTC.

This clonotype was seen many times. The chain couples TRBV3-1 to TRBJ2-5, with 9 bases lining up with TRBD2. The CDR3 sequence is 15 residues long. Germline lookup yields CDR1 LGHDT and CDR2 YNNKEL (reference sequence). After removal of 0 bases from V and 4 bases from J, the junction contained 3 bases not matched to a gene. CDR3 bases: TGTGCCAGCAGCCAAGAGGCTAGCGGGATAGAGACCCAGTACTTC. Its protein is CASSQEASGIETQYF.

This clonotype was counted ten times or more. V gene TRBV15 combines with J gene TRBJ2-1, with D tentatively TRBD1 (6 bases). The CDR3 contains 15 residues. CDR1 LNHNV and CDR2 YYDKDF come from the germline V gene (reference sequence). V lost 3 bases, J lost 7 bases, and 16 bases lay in between. The CDR3 nucleotides read TGTGCCACCAGCAGGGACCAGACAAGGGGGAATGAGCAGTTCTTC. Amino acid sequence: CATSRDQTRGNEQFF.

The sample holds many counts of this clonotype. The V gene is TRBV5-1, the J gene TRBJ1-1; unclear D gene. CDR1 is SGHRS and CDR2 is YFSETQ in the germline V gene. This CDR3 spans 13 amino acids. Trimming left V 4 bases short and J 1 base short, with 8 bases between. Here the CDR3 DNA reads TGCGCCAGCAGCCCCGGAGAGAACACTGAAGCTTTCTTT. This translates into CASSPGENTEAFF. Looking up the rest from reference TRBV5-1 and TRBJ1-1 gives the full variable domain: KAGVTQTPRYLIKTRGQQVTLSCSPISGHRSVSWYQQTPGQGLQFLFEYFSETQRNKGNFPGRFSGRQFSNSRSEMNVSTLELGDSALYLCASSPGENTEAFFGQGTRLTVV.

This clonotype was picked up many times. This chain's CDR3 is CASSFSVAGVPGDTQYF. CDR3 sequence (DNA): TGTGCCAGCAGCTTTTCGGTAGCGGGAGTCCCGGGAGATACGCAGTATTTT. V and J are TRBV7-8 and TRBJ2-3; 9 nucleotides align to TRBD2. The CDR3 extends over 17 amino acids. Trimming cost V 3 bases and J 5 bases; bases outside gene matches: 12. Germline V gene data show CDR1 as SGHVS and CDR2 as FQNEAQ.

This clonotype appeared many times. The chain carries TRBV30 and TRBJ1-5; tentatively, D is TRBD1 (5 bases). Germline V CDR1 and CDR2: GTSNPN, SVGIG (reference sequence). The CDR3 has 13 amino acids. V lost 2 bases to trimming and J lost 4 bases, with 9 bases between them. CDR3 loop: CAWSSGGNQPQHF. The CDR3 nucleotides read TGTGCCTGGAGTTCGGGGGGAAATCAGCCCCAGCATTTT.